These 30 T cell receptor beta chains were all obtained from the same sample, sequenced in a study of blood T cell repertoires in COVID-19. Sequenced by immunoSEQ multiplex PCR; TCRdb stores in-frame clones only, minus some. The sample gives about 140,000 clones, around 88% of which show up once; about 1.5% is in the top ten. Sample: peripheral blood. The receptors here all came from a woman in her sixties or seventies with acute or convalescent COVID-19.

The rearrangement uses TRBV30 and TRBJ1-1; D might be TRBD1 (5 bases). Trimming removed 0 bases from V and 3 bases from J, with 8 bases in between. The CDR3 runs to 13 residues. CDR1 and CDR2 (germline): GTSNPN, SVGIG (reference sequence). The CDR3 DNA reads TGTGCCTGGAGTGTACAGGCAGACACTGAAGCTTTCTTT. Translation: CAWSVQADTEAFF.

The chain couples TRBV24-1 to TRBJ2-7; D is uncertain. CDR1 is KGHDR and CDR2 is SFDVKD in the germline V gene. This CDR3 region has 13 residues. V dropped 5 bases and J dropped 0 bases, with 7 bases sitting between them. The CDR3 protein is CATSAGTSYEQYF. DNA for the CDR3: TGTGCCACCAGTGCAGGAACCTCCTACGAGCAGTACTTC.

This clone was observed a handful of times. This sequence joins TRBV19 and TRBJ1-1, with a tentative D call TRBD1 (5 bases). The CDR3 totals 14 residues. V lost 3 bases and J 5 bases, leaving 13 bases between the germline ends. Germline-derived CDR1 and CDR2 are LNHDA and SQIVND (reference sequence). The CDR3 nucleotides are TGTGCCAGTAGTATGGGTGGGGCCGGGACTGAAGCTTTCTTT. Translated: CASSMGGAGTEAFF.

This chain links TRBV7-2 with TRBJ1-1; 7 positions agree with TRBD1. Losses at the gene ends were 6 bases for V and 0 bases for J; bases not matched to a gene: 4. The germline V gene has CDR1 SGHTA and CDR2 FQGNSA. The CDR3 extends over 14 amino acids. The CDR3 DNA reads TGTGCCAGCAGTTTTGACAGGGTGAACACTGAAGCTTTCTTT. Amino acids: CASSFDRVNTEAFF.

The chain joins TRBV6-5 to TRBJ1-1, with 8 bases aligning to TRBD1. CDR1 is MNHEY and CDR2 is SVGAGI in the germline V gene. The CDR3 sequence is 13 residues long. The V gene end was trimmed by 5 bases and the J gene end by 3 bases; junction bases not matched to a gene: 2. CDR3 region: CASSTTGDTEAFF. CDR3 in DNA: TGTGCCAGCAGTACGACAGGGGACACTGAAGCTTTCTTT.

The chain has TRBV27 and TRBJ2-5; tentative D call: TRBD2 (6 bases). Trimming took 0 bases from V and 5 from J, leaving 16 bases between them. CDR3 length: 16 residues. Germline loops: CDR1 MNHEY, CDR2 SMNVEV (reference sequence). The CDR3 region has the DNA TGTGCCAGCAGTTTATCGGGGGTGGGAGGCCTGGAGACCCAGTACTTC. This gives the protein CASSLSGVGGLETQYF.

V gene TRBV4-2 combines with J gene TRBJ2-3; a weak D match, TRBD1 (6 bases). V was clipped by 4 bases and J by 2 bases, with 16 bases between them. The germline V gene has CDR1 LGHNA and CDR2 YNFKEQ. This CDR3 region has 16 residues. CDR3 region: CASSPSGQTNTDTQYF. The CDR3 DNA reads as TGTGCCAGCAGCCCCTCAGGACAGACAAACACAGATACGCAGTATTTT.

A few counts support this clone. This sequence joins TRBV3-1 (or the pseudogene TRBV3-2) and TRBJ1-2; the D is unclear. The germline V gene encodes CDR1 LGHDT and CDR2 YNNKEL (reference sequence). The ends were cut back, 3 bases at V and 4 bases at J, with 12 bases in the middle. There are 14 residues in the CDR3. The chain's CDR3 is CASSHEGYSYGYTF. CDR3 in DNA: TGTGCCAGCAGCCATGAGGGATACTCCTATGGCTACACCTTC.

This clone came up a few times. The chain links TRBV7-2 to TRBJ1-2, with 9 bases that match TRBD1. The CDR3 runs 14 residues. The V gene end was trimmed by 4 bases and the J gene end by 2 bases; junction bases not matched to a gene: 2. The V gene's germline CDR1 is SGHTA and CDR2 FQGNSA. DNA of the CDR3: TGTGCCAGCAGCTCTACAGGGGGCAACTATGGCTACACCTTC. It yields the protein CASSSTGGNYGYTF.

This rearrangement joins TRBV27 to TRBJ1-2; TRBD1 aligns across 11 bases. Germline V gives CDR1 MNHEY, CDR2 SMNVEV (reference sequence). Trimming removed 5 bases from V and 8 bases from J; junction bases left unmatched: 4. CDR3 length equals 13 residues. As DNA, the CDR3 is TGTGCCAGCAGTGGACAGGGGGCAGTCGGCTACACCTTC. Protein product: CASSGQGAVGYTF.

The chain recombines TRBV5-1 with TRBJ2-7, with 8 nucleotides matching TRBD1. CDR3 length: 14 amino acids. Germline lookup yields CDR1 SGHRS and CDR2 YFSETQ. The V gene end was trimmed by 3 bases and the J gene end by 2 bases; junction bases not matched to a gene: 4. CDR3 protein: CASSSLTGAYEQYF. CDR3 bases: TGCGCCAGCAGCTCCCTGACAGGGGCCTACGAGCAGTACTTC.

The chain carries TRBV29-1 and TRBJ2-5; D gene uncertain. Trimming took 8 bases from V and 5 from J, leaving 15 bases between them. CDR1 and CDR2 from the germline V gene are SQVTM and ANQGSEA. CDR3 length equals 12 residues. The CDR3 reads CSSDWKRETQYF. For the CDR3, the DNA is TGCAGCTCCGACTGGAAGAGGGAGACCCAGTACTTC.

J is TRBJ1-1 and V is TRBV7-9, with 7 bases matching TRBD1. This CDR3 comprises 15 residues. Germline V gives CDR1 SEHNR, CDR2 FQNEAQ (reference sequence). J was trimmed by 2 bases and V by 5 bases; bases with no gene match: 8. CDR3: CASSPSGQRNTEAFF. CDR3 bases: TGTGCCAGCAGCCCATCGGGACAGAGAAACACTGAAGCTTTCTTT.

The chain joins TRBV24-1 to TRBJ2-7; a weak D match, TRBD2 (6 bases). Trimming removed 5 bases from V and 3 bases from J, with 13 bases in between. From germline, CDR1 is KGHDR and CDR2 SFDVKD. The CDR3 is made up of 14 amino acids. CDR3: CATSGSGSFYEQYF. The CDR3 DNA reads as TGTGCCACCAGTGGTAGCGGATCCTTCTACGAGCAGTACTTC.

The chain combines TRBV30 with TRBJ2-7; 9 bases align to TRBD1. The CDR3 has 13 residues. V shed 3 bases and J 5 bases; nucleotides not matched to a gene: 5. CDR1 is GTSNPN, CDR2 SVGIG, per germline (reference sequence). The CDR3 loop is CAWSLGTGNEQYF. The CDR3 DNA reads TGTGCCTGGAGCTTAGGGACAGGGAACGAGCAGTACTTC.

On this clone: Other DNA variants within this sample encode the same CDR3. CDR3 in amino acids: CASRDSGNYGYTF. CDR3 sequence (DNA): TGTGCCAGCAGGGACAGTGGAAACTATGGCTACACCTTC. V is TRBV6-5 and J is TRBJ1-2, with D maybe TRBD1 (6 bases). The CDR3 has 13 residues. Trimming left V 6 bases short and J 2 bases short, with 10 bases between. Per germline, CDR1 MNHEY and CDR2 SVGAGI.

The chain's CDR3 is CASSQGQSNTGELFF. The DNA of the CDR3 is TGCGCCAGCAGCCAAGGACAGTCGAACACCGGGGAGCTGTTTTTT. The chain links TRBV5-1 to TRBJ2-2; weak D call: TRBD1 (6 bases). Trimming took off 4 bases at V and 0 bases at J, with 10 bases between the two ends. Looked up from germline, CDR1 is SGHRS and CDR2 is YFSETQ. The length of the CDR3 is 15 residues.

The chain links TRBV19 to TRBJ1-1, with 8 nucleotides matching TRBD1. Germline CDR1 and CDR2: LNHDA and SQIVND (reference sequence). The V gene end was trimmed by 4 bases and the J gene end by 1 base; junction bases not matched to a gene: 2. The CDR3 spans 14 residues. This CDR3 is CASSTRGRNTEAFF. CDR3 nucleotides: TGTGCCAGTAGTACCAGGGGGCGGAACACTGAAGCTTTCTTT.

The chain employs TRBV2 and TRBJ1-5; 10 bases are a match to TRBD1. Germline assignment: CDR1 SNHLY and CDR2 FYNNEI. J lost 2 bases, V lost 6 bases, and 1 base had no gene match. There are 14 residues in the CDR3. The CDR3, as DNA: TGTGCCAGCAGAGGGACAGGGGGCAATCAGCCCCAGCATTTT. Its translation is CASRGTGGNQPQHF.

The chain uses TRBV3-1 (or the pseudogene TRBV3-2) and TRBJ2-5; TRBD2 is a possible D gene (7 bases). V lost 3 bases, J lost 4 bases, and 15 bases lay in between. Germline assignment: CDR1 LGHDT and CDR2 YNNKEL (reference sequence). The CDR3 consists of 15 residues. The DNA of the CDR3 is TGTGCCAGCAGCCATAACGCGGGGGCCAGAGAGACCCAGTACTTC. Protein product: CASSHNAGARETQYF.

The genes are TRBV5-4 and TRBJ1-2; the match to TRBD1 covers 8 bases. In germline, CDR1 is SGHNT, CDR2 YYREEE (reference sequence). CDR3 length equals 14 residues. J was trimmed by 2 bases and V by 4 bases; bases with no gene match: 4. CDR3 residues: CASSLRGRNYGYTF. In DNA, the CDR3 is TGTGCCAGCAGCCTCAGGGGGCGCAACTATGGCTACACCTTC.

Written as DNA, the CDR3 is TGTGCCAGGCCGGGACAGGGAGTTTCCCGGTATCAGCCCCAGCATTTT. Its protein is CARPGQGVSRYQPQHF. The chain combines TRBV9 with TRBJ1-5; 9 bases line up with TRBD1. Germline V gene lookup returns CDR1 SGDLS and CDR2 YYNGEE. There are 16 residues in the CDR3. V was pared by 8 bases and J by 5 bases, with 14 bases of the junction left unmatched.

The rearrangement links TRBV5-6 to TRBJ2-7; a weak D match, TRBD2 (5 bases). The CDR3 covers 14 residues. Per germline, CDR1 SGHDT and CDR2 YYEEEE. V dropped 1 base and J dropped 5 bases, with 13 bases sitting between them. The CDR3 DNA reads as TGTGCCAGCAGCTTGTTAGGGAGTTCCGACGAGCAGTACTTC. It specifies CASSLLGSSDEQYF.

The chain joins TRBV27 to TRBJ1-5, with D possibly being TRBD1 (5 bases). V lost 5 bases to trimming and J lost 3 bases, with 11 bases between them. There are 14 residues in the CDR3. CDR1 MNHEY and CDR2 SMNVEV come from the germline V gene (reference sequence). CDR3 DNA: TGTGCCAGCAGTCGTGACAGAGCCAATCAGCCCCAGCATTTT. Amino acid sequence: CASSRDRANQPQHF.

This rearrangement joins TRBV9 to TRBJ2-1, with D possibly being TRBD2 (5 bases). The CDR3 runs 18 residues. In germline, CDR1 is SGDLS, CDR2 YYNGEE. The V and J ends lost 0 bases and 7 bases respectively, with 23 bases between them. The CDR3 sequence: CASSVGPSRVGVKNEQFF. The CDR3 bases are TGTGCCAGCAGCGTAGGGCCTTCGAGGGTCGGAGTAAAAAATGAGCAGTTCTTC.

The chain links TRBV19 to TRBJ1-4; 8 nucleotides match TRBD1. The germline gives CDR1 LNHDA, CDR2 SQIVND (reference sequence). J was trimmed by 7 bases and V by 4 bases; bases with no gene match: 8. The CDR3 is made up of 15 amino acids. CDR3 DNA: TGTGCCAGTAGTACGAGGACAGGGAGAGGTGAAAAACTGTTTTTT. Protein product: CASSTRTGRGEKLFF.

The chain couples TRBV6-6 to TRBJ1-5; D uncertain. V was cut by 5 bases and J by 0 bases, with 14 bases left in between. The CDR3 spans 16 residues. Looked up from germline, CDR1 is MNHNY and CDR2 is SVGAGI (reference sequence). This chain's CDR3 is CASSRSVTYSNQPQHF. The DNA of the CDR3 is TGTGCCAGCAGTCGTTCCGTGACTTATAGCAATCAGCCCCAGCATTTT.

The rearrangement uses TRBV10-3 and TRBJ2-3; perhaps TRBD2 as D (6 bases). The germline V gene encodes CDR1 ENHRY and CDR2 SYGVKD. This CDR3 contains 13 residues. V dropped 6 bases and J dropped 6 bases, with 13 bases sitting between them. The CDR3 DNA is TGTGCCATCAGGTTCGGGGGAGAGGATACGCAGTATTTT. Translated, it gives CAIRFGGEDTQYF.

The chain carries TRBV20-1 and TRBJ1-6; 8 bases line up with TRBD1. Germline V gene lookup returns CDR1 DFQATT and CDR2 SNEGSKA (reference sequence). The V segment lost 6 bases and the J segment 15 bases; nucleotides outside the gene matches: 7. This CDR3 is built from 11 residues. CDR3 bases: TGCAGTGCACCGGACAGGGATCACCTCCACTTT. Amino acids: CSAPDRDHLHF.

The rearrangement uses TRBV10-3 and TRBJ2-2; D perhaps matches TRBD1 (6 bases). CDR1 is ENHRY and CDR2 is SYGVKD in the germline V gene. CDR3 length equals 14 residues. V shed 7 bases and J shed 0 bases, with 9 bases lying between them. Here the CDR3 reads CAITGTPNTGELFF. CDR3 nucleotide sequence: TGTGCCATCACCGGGACACCGAACACCGGGGAGCTGTTTTTT.